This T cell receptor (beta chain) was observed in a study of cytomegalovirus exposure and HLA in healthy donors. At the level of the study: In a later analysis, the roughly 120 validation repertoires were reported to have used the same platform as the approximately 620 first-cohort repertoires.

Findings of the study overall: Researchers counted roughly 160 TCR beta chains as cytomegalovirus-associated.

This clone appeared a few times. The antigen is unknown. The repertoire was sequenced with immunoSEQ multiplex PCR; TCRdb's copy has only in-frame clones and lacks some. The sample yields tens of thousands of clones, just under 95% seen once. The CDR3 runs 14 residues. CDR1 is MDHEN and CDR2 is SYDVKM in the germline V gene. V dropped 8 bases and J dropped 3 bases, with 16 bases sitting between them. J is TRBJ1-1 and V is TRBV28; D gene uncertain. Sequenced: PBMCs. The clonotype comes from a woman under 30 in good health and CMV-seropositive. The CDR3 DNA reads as TGTGCCAGCGGAACAGAAAACACCGACACTGAAGCTTTCTTT. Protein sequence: CASGTENTDTEAFF.